This T cell receptor (beta chain) was obtained from a study of beta chain features in type 1 diabetes. Study observations and caveats: Significant though moderate, a shortening of TCRB CDR3s appeared in all four CD4+ subsets of Type 1 diabetes patients.

This clone was detected a few times. The antigen remains unidentified. Expressed TCRB transcripts were sequenced because the isolated RNA had all been reverse transcribed beforehand. The data were produced by immunoSEQ multiplex PCR, yet TCRdb's version contains in-frame clones alone and is incomplete. The sample records some 110,000 clones, about a sixth being singletons. Sequenced: central memory CD4+ T cells from blood. The receptor's source is a young man with type 1 diabetes.

CDR3 in amino acids: CASSGGGETQYF. Written as DNA, the CDR3 is TGTGCCAGCAGTGGTGGGGGGGAGACCCAGTACTTC. This chain uses TRBV25-1 with TRBJ2-5; the D gene is possibly TRBD2 (6 bases). The CDR3 runs 12 residues. Per germline, CDR1 MGHDK and CDR2 SYGVNS. V shed 4 bases and J shed 5 bases, with 8 bases lying between them.